This T cell receptor beta chain was documented in a study of T-cell memory formation after mild COVID-19. One entry per CDR3 protein, called by TCRdb with MiXCR from the 5' RACE reads. This sample has a few hundred thousand distinct CDR3 sequences, with less than 9.5% found just once. Trimming cost V 7 bases and J 1 base; bases outside gene matches: 6. The germline V gene has CDR1 SGHVS and CDR2 FQNEAQ. CDR3 length equals 14 residues. This clonotype came up many times. The TCR comes from a man between 18 and 35 years old who had mild COVID-19 (a few samples of this study predate the infection). Cell type and time point are not known. The source material was PBMCs or a T cell subset sorted from them (not recorded which). The V gene is TRBV7-8, the J gene TRBJ1-1; the match to TRBD1 covers 7 bases. CDR3 region: CASTQDRENTEAFF. The DNA of the CDR3 is TGTGCCAGCACCCAAGACAGGGAGAACACTGAAGCTTTCTTT.